This T cell receptor (beta chain) was retrieved from a study of CD8 T cells in ankylosing spondylitis. General study points: A TCR beta motif made of several highly homologous variants seemed typical of ankylosing spondylitis blood. Reportedly, disease-linked clones are significantly enriched in ankylosing spondylitis patients' matched synovial fluid.

Unmatched junction bases numbered 3, after V lost 3 bases and J lost 0 bases. The germline V gene encodes CDR1 SEHNR and CDR2 FQNEAQ (reference sequence). The length of the CDR3 is 16 residues. Using quantitative 5'-RACE with molecular barcodes, the authors made TCR beta libraries. TCRdb processed the 5' RACE reads anew with MiXCR; each CDR3 protein has one entry. The sample yields fewer than 550,000 distinct CDR3 sequences, approximately 5.3% seen once. This clonotype was recorded a few times. What it binds is unknown. Material for sequencing was blood, either unsorted or a sorted T cell fraction (not recorded which). The chain uses TRBV7-9 and TRBJ2-3, with 10 bases that match TRBD1. The clonotype originates from a male donor with ankylosing spondylitis. CDR3 DNA: TGTGCCAGCAGCTTGGGACAGGGGCCTAGCACAGATACGCAGTATTTT. Residues: CASSLGQGPSTDTQYF.